The source of this T cell receptor (beta chain) is a study of T-cell reconstitution after alpha-beta-depleted transplantation in children. Whole-study findings and limits: As was reported, about two months after transplant, alpha-beta T cells came from several hundred expanded graft clones.

Turning to this clonotype: As yet, its antigen is unknown.

Unique molecular identifiers featured in how the TCRbeta library was prepared. TCRdb called the PCR reads again in MiXCR, with one record for every CDR3 protein. The repertoire includes around 450,000 distinct CDR3 sequences, over 9.5% of them detected once, and roughly 2.1% sits in the top ten. This TCR was recovered from a child younger than 10 with inherited bone marrow failure, due to receive a stem cell transplant. Sequenced material: PBMCs, taken before TCRalphabeta/CD19-depleted stem cell transplant.

For the CDR3, the DNA is TGTGCCAGCAGCCCCTTGGGGTTCGGCGAGCAGTACTTC. It specifies CASSPLGFGEQYF. The chain is built from TRBV7-9 and TRBJ2-7, with D unresolved. The germline V and J ends were trimmed by 5 bases and 6 bases, with 14 bases remaining between them. CDR1 is SEHNR and CDR2 is FQNEAQ in the germline V gene (reference sequence). CDR3 size: 13 residues.